This entry is about one T cell receptor (beta chain). The sample belongs to a study of shared clonotypes between healthy human individuals. Trimming stripped 3 bases from V and 2 bases from J, with 14 bases between. Germline V gives CDR1 KGHSH, CDR2 LQKENI. The CDR3 runs to 16 residues. None of the donors, who were healthy HIV-negative adults, had recently had acute infections or vaccinations. Every donor was a Caucasian adult from Nashville, Tennessee. The split of CD4+ cells yielded CD45RA+ naive and CD45RA-negative memory subsets. The genomic DNA of each subset was split evenly across several immunoSEQ plates. Here immunoSEQ multiplex PCR was the method, and the copy in TCRdb shows in-frame clones only, minus some. Here the sample spans 2,100,000 or so clones, approximately 96% being singletons.

This rearrangement joins TRBV18 to TRBJ1-3; unclear D gene. Sequencing input: naive CD4+ T cells sorted from blood. Subset denoted: CD45RA+ positively selected. This receptor was identified in a man between 18 and 35 years old in good health. DNA of the CDR3: TGTGCCAGCTCACCCACCGTGGGATATCCTGGAAACACCATATATTTT. Protein: CASSPTVGYPGNTIYF.